A selection of T cell receptor beta chains follows, all from one sample in a study of T cells expressing NK-cell markers. No DNA is given; TCRdb re-called the 5' RACE reads and lists each CDR3 protein once. The sample holds 550,000 to 600,000 distinct CDR3 sequences. Material: blood T cells: a sorted CD56 or NKG2C T cell subset, CD4+ or CD8+ T cells, or bulk PBMC T cells (not recorded which). These receptors all come from a man in his late teens or twenties in good health. CDR3s include the opening cysteine and the closing phenylalanine or tryptophan. Fields, in order: J gene, V gene, CDR3 protein.

TRBJ2-5	TRBV5-1	CASSFYRDSQETQYF
TRBJ2-5	TRBV7-9	CASSLLGQTLQETQYF
TRBJ2-1	TRBV27	CASSRTGLADNEQFF
TRBJ2-7	TRBV12-3/TRBV12-4	CASSSAGFYEQYF
TRBJ2-1	TRBV11-1	CASSPFVIYNEQFF
TRBJ2-3	TRBV6-2/TRBV6-3	CASLRDSTDTQYF
TRBJ1-1	TRBV4-1	CASSQSPDRLTEAFF
TRBJ2-5	TRBV24-1	CATCRGRGETQYF
TRBJ2-1	TRBV4-2	CASSQGGLAGSEQFF
TRBJ2-1	TRBV5-1	CASRMIAGGVGEQFF
TRBJ1-2	TRBV6-5	CASNTGGSGYTF
TRBJ2-3	TRBV24-1	CATSDLAGVTDTQYF
TRBJ1-1	TRBV4-1	CASSQGQEINTEAFF
TRBJ2-3	TRBV24-1	CATRASGRENTDTQYF
TRBJ2-4	TRBV14	CASSQDLGPDIQYF
TRBJ1-5	TRBV4-3	CASSQELASNQPQHF
TRBJ2-4	TRBV29-1	CSVGGGQGGNIQYF
TRBJ2-1	TRBV6-5	CASSSRDSNEQFF
TRBJ1-1	TRBV9	CASSVESQITTEAFF
TRBJ2-3	TRBV2	CASTPRSRSDTQYF
TRBJ2-2	TRBV20-1	CSARDVGSGQNTGELFF
TRBJ2-1	TRBV20-1	CSATSGSGDEQFF
TRBJ2-2	TRBV5-6	CASSGDSSVDGELFF
TRBJ1-4	TRBV4-2	CASSQDGQPHEKLFF
TRBJ2-5	TRBV15	CATRQGEETQYF
TRBJ2-2	TRBV7-7	CASSLVPGSTGELFF
TRBJ2-3	TRBV6-1	CASSENGAPSSTDTQYF
TRBJ2-7	TRBV7-8	CASSLGRQGTYEQYF
TRBJ2-3	TRBV29-1	CSVVPSGRATDTQYF
TRBJ2-2	TRBV4-1	CASSLAVGLAGYTGELFF
TRBJ2-1	TRBV4-2	CASSEAVGEEEQFF
TRBJ1-3	TRBV29-1	CSVALSGSGNTIYF
TRBJ2-1	TRBV7-2	CASSYPLAGGINEQFF
TRBJ2-3	TRBV30	CAWSRGTLRTDTQYF
TRBJ2-5	TRBV4-1	CASSQSPDPRETQYF
TRBJ2-1	TRBV24-1	CATSGETGRHEQFF
TRBJ2-7	TRBV29-1	CSAMPGTSDEQYF